Presented here are 18 T cell receptor beta chains from one specimen sequenced in a study of early T cells in non-severe SARS-CoV-2 infection. Each CDR3 protein is one row after TCRdb ran MiXCR on the 5' RACE reads. The sample consists of about 55,000 distinct CDR3 sequences, about 6.4% of them appearing once. The sequencing here drew on whole blood, taken at baseline. The receptors come from an adult who was a healthcare worker with PCR-confirmed SARS-CoV-2 infection or an uninfected control (not recorded which).

Many counts were recorded for this clonotype. The rearrangement uses TRBV27 and TRBJ1-4; no firm D call. The CDR3 covers 14 residues. V was clipped by 4 bases and J by 4 bases, with 10 bases between them. Looked up from germline, CDR1 is MNHEY and CDR2 is SMNVEV (reference sequence). The CDR3 spells CASSSLGYNEKLFF. The CDR3 bases are TGTGCCAGCAGTTCCTTGGGCTATAATGAAAAACTGTTTTTT.

The chain is built from TRBV2 and TRBJ1-1; D not certain. The CDR3 has 12 residues. V lost 6 bases to trimming and J lost 6 bases, with 11 bases between them. Germline V gene data show CDR1 as SNHLY and CDR2 as FYNNEI. This CDR3 is CASRGEAPEAFF. CDR3 in DNA: TGTGCCAGCAGAGGAGAAGCCCCTGAAGCTTTCTTT.

This clonotype has a handful of counts. CDR3 sequence: CASSIAGVVNQPQHF. The CDR3 nucleotides are TGTGCCAGTAGTATAGCAGGGGTGGTTAATCAGCCCCAGCATTTT. The J gene is TRBJ1-5, the V gene TRBV19, with D perhaps TRBD1 (6 bases). Germline values: CDR1 LNHDA, CDR2 SQIVND (reference sequence). The CDR3 covers 15 residues. V was clipped by 1 base and J by 4 bases, with 11 bases between them.

The chain employs TRBV7-8 and TRBJ2-7, with 7 bases that match TRBD1. V trimming: 2 bases; J trimming: 12 bases; junction bases outside the gene matches: 16. Germline V gene lookup returns CDR1 SGHVS and CDR2 FQNEAQ. The CDR3 runs 15 residues. CDR3 nucleotides: TGTGCCAGCAGCTTACAGGGGGAGCTGGATTGGGCAAGGTACTTC. The encoded protein is CASSLQGELDWARYF.

The CDR3 loop reads CAWSENPYEQYF. Written as DNA, the CDR3 is TGTGCCTGGAGTGAGAATCCCTACGAGCAGTACTTC. The chain joins TRBV30 to TRBJ2-7, with D unresolved. Deletions cut 1 base from V and 2 bases from J, with 6 bases between. Germline-derived CDR1 and CDR2 are GTSNPN and SVGIG (reference sequence). This CDR3 is 12 amino acids long.

At least ten counts were recorded for this clonotype. CDR3 bases: TGTGCCACCAGAAGATCCTCGGGCGGCGGCGAGCAGTACTTC. This encodes CATRRSSGGGEQYF. The V and J genes are TRBV19 and TRBJ2-7; D unresolved. V was shortened by 10 bases and J by 6 bases, with 22 bases between the two germline ends. CDR3 length: 14 residues. The germline CDR1 and CDR2 sequences are LNHDA and SQIVND (reference sequence).

This chain joins TRBV12-3 or TRBV12-4 and TRBJ2-7; D ambiguous. There are 13 residues in the CDR3. With 3 bases removed from V and 3 bases from J, the gap between germline ends came to 9 bases. CDR3 sequence: CASSLRQLYEQYF. DNA of the CDR3: TGTGCCAGCAGTTTGCGTCAGCTCTACGAGCAGTACTTC.

The table lists this clonotype with many counts. The chain recombines TRBV24-1 with TRBJ1-5; D gene unclear. The germline V and J ends were trimmed by 5 bases and 3 bases, with 13 bases remaining between them. The CDR3 consists of 15 residues. The germline gives CDR1 KGHDR, CDR2 SFDVKD. CDR3 sequence reads: CATSGPTEPNQPQHF. DNA for the CDR3: TGTGCCACCAGTGGGCCGACGGAGCCCAATCAGCCCCAGCATTTT.

In its sample, this clonotype was seen many times. The chain combines TRBV28 with TRBJ2-4; TRBD2 matches at 10 bases. V lost 7 bases to trimming and J lost 7 bases; unmatched junction nucleotides: 10. CDR3 length: 15 residues. Germline CDR1 and CDR2: MDHEN and SYDVKM. In nucleotides, the CDR3 is TGTGCCAGCAAACGAGCGGGGGGGCTGGGTAACATTCAGTACTTC. Translation gives CASKRAGGLGNIQYF.

This clonotype has a count of ten or more. The chain has TRBV29-1 and TRBJ1-1, with 7 bases that match TRBD1. Germline V gene sequence: CDR1 SQVTM, CDR2 ANQGSEA. The CDR3 length is 11 residues. The V segment lost 7 bases and the J segment 6 bases; nucleotides outside the gene matches: 5. CDR3 bases: TGCAGCGCTCAGGGGGTCGCTGAAGCTTTCTTT. Translating gives CSAQGVAEAFF.

This clonotype was found many times. The J gene is TRBJ2-1, the V gene TRBV20-1; D is uncertain. The V end was cut by 7 bases, the J end by 7 bases, with 8 bases between. The CDR3 has 10 residues. The V gene's germline CDR1 is DFQATT and CDR2 SNEGSKA (reference sequence). The CDR3 nucleotides read TGCAGTGTGGCCGGAAATGAGCAGTTCTTC. It yields the protein CSVAGNEQFF.

This clonotype showed up just a few times. The chain uses TRBV9 and TRBJ2-3; D unresolved. The CDR3 loop spans 15 amino acids. Trimming pared 0 bases from V and 3 bases from J, leaving 11 bases between. The germline V gene has CDR1 SGDLS and CDR2 YYNGEE. CDR3 sequence reads: CASSVAPSETDTQYF. Written as DNA, the CDR3 is TGTGCCAGCAGCGTAGCCCCCTCCGAGACAGATACGCAGTATTTT.

This clonotype came up many times. CDR3 sequence: CASSLPPFDEQFF. In nucleotides, the CDR3 is TGTGCCAGCAGTTTACCCCCGTTTGATGAGCAGTTCTTC. This rearrangement joins TRBV12-3 or TRBV12-4 to TRBJ2-1; the D is unclear. V was pared by 2 bases and J by 8 bases, with 10 bases between. CDR3 length: 13 amino acids.

This clonotype was detected many times. V and J are TRBV7-8 and TRBJ1-1, with D uncertain. The V and J ends lost 6 bases and 6 bases respectively, with 14 bases between them. CDR1 and CDR2 (germline): SGHVS, FQNEAQ. The CDR3 loop spans 13 amino acids. CDR3 coding DNA: TGTGCCAGCAGTCAAGGGCTCCGACCTGAAGCTTTCTTT. It specifies CASSQGLRPEAFF.

The table lists this clonotype with many counts. J is TRBJ2-3 and V is TRBV7-9; D is unresolved. Trimming pared 2 bases from V and 6 bases from J, leaving 12 bases between. CDR1 and CDR2 from the germline V gene are SEHNR and FQNEAQ (reference sequence). The CDR3 contains 14 residues. CDR3 nucleotide sequence: TGTGCCAGCAGCTTAATGCAGGCGCACGATACGCAGTATTTT. Amino acid sequence: CASSLMQAHDTQYF.

This clonotype was recorded many times. The chain joins TRBV19 to TRBJ2-2; D uncertain. CDR1 and CDR2 from the germline V gene are LNHDA and SQIVND (reference sequence). This CDR3 is built from 12 residues. V lost 8 bases and J 1 base, leaving 5 bases between the germline ends. The CDR3 region has the DNA TGTGCCAGTGTAGGGAACACCGGGGAGCTGTTTTTT. It is translated as CASVGNTGELFF. Using reference TRBV19 and TRBJ2-2 for the parts outside the CDR3, the full variable domain is DGGITQSPKYLFRKEGQNVTLSCEQNLNHDAMYWYRQDPGQGLRLIYYSQIVNDFQKGDIAEGYSVSREKKESFPLTVTSAQKNPTAFYLCASVGNTGELFFGEGSRLTVL.

This clonotype was seen many times. This chain connects TRBV5-1 to TRBJ2-3, with D perhaps matching TRBD1 or TRBD2 (5 bases each). The CDR3 is 16 amino acids. V was clipped by 4 bases and J by 1 base, with 16 bases between them. Germline V gene sequence: CDR1 SGHRS, CDR2 YFSETQ. CDR3 in amino acids: CASSPIRGGGTDTQYF. CDR3 bases: TGCGCCAGCAGCCCCATTCGTGGGGGTGGCACAGATACGCAGTATTTT.

The genes are TRBV7-2 and TRBJ1-2; D call uncertain. CDR1 and CDR2 (germline): SGHTA, FQGNSA. Trimming stripped 1 base from V and 5 bases from J, with 11 bases between. This CDR3 spans 14 amino acids. CDR3 sequence reads: CASSLVLGPYGYTF. The CDR3 nucleotides are TGTGCCAGCAGCTTAGTGCTAGGACCTTATGGCTACACCTTC.